This TCR beta chain was found in a study of response to subunit inactivated influenza vaccine. Deletions cut 3 bases from V and 2 bases from J, with 11 bases between. The CDR3 is 15 residues long. TCRdb re-called the RT-PCR reads with MiXCR, one entry per CDR3 protein. The sample includes around 750,000 distinct CDR3 sequences, around 20% of them seen just once. The TCR was taken from a man in his fifties who received an inactivated influenza vaccine. The V gene is TRBV12-3 or TRBV12-4, the J gene TRBJ2-1; the D is unclear. The source material was PBMCs from blood, sampled 5 to 6 days after vaccination. CDR3 amino acids: CASSLGIAAYNEQFF. The CDR3 nucleotides read TGTGCCAGCAGTTTGGGGATTGCGGCCTACAATGAGCAGTTCTTC.